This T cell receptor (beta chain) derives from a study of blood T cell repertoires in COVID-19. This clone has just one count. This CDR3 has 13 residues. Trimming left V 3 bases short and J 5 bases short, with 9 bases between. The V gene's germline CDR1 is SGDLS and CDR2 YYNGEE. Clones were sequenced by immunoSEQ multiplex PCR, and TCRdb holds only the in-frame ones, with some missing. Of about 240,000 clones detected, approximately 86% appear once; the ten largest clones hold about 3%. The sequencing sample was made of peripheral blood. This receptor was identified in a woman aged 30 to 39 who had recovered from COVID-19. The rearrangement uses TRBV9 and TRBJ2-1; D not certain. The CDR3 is CASSDGIHNEQFF. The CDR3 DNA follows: TGTGCCAGCAGCGATGGCATCCACAATGAGCAGTTCTTC. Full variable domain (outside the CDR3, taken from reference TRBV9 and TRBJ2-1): DSGVTQTPKHLITATGQRVTLRCSPRSGDLSVYWYQQSLDQGLQFLIQYYNGEERAKGNILERFSAQQFPDLHSELNLSSLELGDSALYFCASSDGIHNEQFFGPGTRLTVL.